Following are 2 T cell receptor beta chains from one sample sequenced in a study of T-cell reconstitution after alpha-beta-depleted transplantation in children. TCRbeta library preparation incorporated unique molecular identifiers. Using its own MiXCR run on the PCR reads, TCRdb lists one record per CDR3 protein. The data contain around 340,000 distinct CDR3 sequences, more than 10% of them seen just once; the ten biggest clones take up around 4%. The sample here was PBMCs, taken from the stem cell graft. All receptors derive from a human donor who donated a stem cell graft to a child with Fanconi anemia.

This clonotype was seen more than once but under ten times. The chain links TRBV20-1 to TRBJ2-6, with a weak D call TRBD1 (5 bases). Germline CDR1 DFQATT, CDR2 SNEGSKA (reference sequence). V lost 3 bases and J 4 bases, leaving 16 bases between the germline ends. The length of the CDR3 is 16 residues. The CDR3 DNA reads as TGCAGTGCTAGTCAGGGTCAGGATGCCGGGGCCAACGTCCTGACTTTC. Protein product: CSASQGQDAGANVLTF.

V is TRBV12-3 or TRBV12-4 and J is TRBJ1-2; 7 positions agree with TRBD1. The CDR3 length is 12 residues. V shed 5 bases, J shed 8 bases, and the junction held 5 bases outside the gene matches. Here the CDR3 reads CASSIGGGGYTF. The CDR3 DNA sequence: TGTGCCAGCAGTATAGGGGGCGGAGGCTACACCTTC.